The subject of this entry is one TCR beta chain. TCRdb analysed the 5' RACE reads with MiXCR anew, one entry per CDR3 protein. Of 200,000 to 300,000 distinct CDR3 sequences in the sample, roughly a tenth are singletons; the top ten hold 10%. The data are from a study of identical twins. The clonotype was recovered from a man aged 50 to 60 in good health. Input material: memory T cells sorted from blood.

The CDR3 nucleotides read TGCGCCAGCAGCCTGAGCCAAGCAGGTGTCGGATACGAGCAGTACTTC. Translation: CASSLSQAGVGYEQYF. The V and J genes are TRBV4-1 and TRBJ2-7; D not resolved. In germline, CDR1 is MGHRA, CDR2 YSYEKL. The CDR3 runs to 16 residues. V dropped 4 bases and J dropped 4 bases, with 20 bases sitting between them.